This is a list of T cell receptor beta chains from one sample in a study of cytomegalovirus exposure and HLA in healthy donors. Some clones are missing from TCRdb's copy, which holds only in-frame ones; the method was immunoSEQ multiplex PCR. The profile shows fewer than 200,000 clones, about 88% of them singletons. Sequenced input: PBMCs. The receptors shown here come from a young woman in good health and CMV-seronegative. The CDR3 runs from the conserved cysteine through the conserved F or W. A D gene is named only where the DNA matches it firmly. The size field is filled for only some rows; it gives once, few, many or a size class.

CDR3aa	CDR3nt	d_gene	abundance	v_gene	j_gene
CAWSVSGTSGPGTQYF	TGTGCCTGGAGTGTATCGGGGACTTCCGGGCCCGGTACGCAGTATTTT	.	.	TRBV30	TRBJ2-3
CASSPQGSRYTGELFF	TGTGCCAGCAGCCCGCAGGGTTCTCGGTACACCGGGGAGCTGTTTTTT	.	.	TRBV5-6	TRBJ2-2
CASSYSMVGDSPLHF	TGTGCCAGCAGTTACTCGATGGTAGGGGATTCACCCCTCCACTTT	.	few	TRBV6-5	TRBJ1-6
CASSQAPTGGNYGYTF	TGTGCCAGCAGCCAAGCCCCGACAGGGGGCAACTATGGCTACACCTTC	TRBD1	.	TRBV4-2	TRBJ1-2
CASSLHFGGNYGYTF	TGCGCCAGCAGCCTACATTTCGGGGGTAACTATGGCTACACCTTC	.	.	TRBV4-1	TRBJ1-2
CASSSPQSGSIRETQYF	TGTGCCAGCAGTTCGCCCCAGTCCGGGTCGATTCGAGAGACCCAGTACTTC	.	.	TRBV28	TRBJ2-5
CARSLRGQGATYEQYF	TGTGCCAGAAGCTTAAGAGGACAGGGGGCCACCTACGAGCAGTACTTC	TRBD1	.	TRBV5-3	TRBJ2-7
CASTGGFEAFF	TGCGCCAGCACAGGAGGGTTTGAAGCTTTCTTT	.	.	TRBV5-1	TRBJ1-1
CASSYSNKNEQFF	TGTGCCAGCAGTTACTCGAACAAGAATGAGCAGTTCTTC	.	few	TRBV6-5	TRBJ2-1
CASSFSPEIAYEQYF	TGTGCCAGCAGCTTCAGTCCGGAGATCGCCTACGAGCAGTACTTC	.	many	TRBV7-2	TRBJ2-7
CASSFLRDFPNTEAFF	TGTGCCAGCAGTTTTCTAAGGGACTTTCCGAACACTGAAGCTTTCTTT	.	.	TRBV27	TRBJ1-1
CASSRQTGGVGTGNTIYF	TGTGCCAGCAGCCGTCAAACAGGGGGAGTTGGAACTGGAAACACCATATATTTT	TRBD1	few	TRBV11-2	TRBJ1-3
CASSQEVIQDTEAFF	TGCGCCAGCAGCCAAGAAGTCATTCAGGACACTGAAGCTTTCTTT	.	.	TRBV4-3	TRBJ1-1
CASSLGPTATQYF	TGTGCCAGCAGCTTGGGGCCCACAGCCACCCAGTACTTC	.	.	TRBV5-6	TRBJ2-5
CASSPTAGGTYEQYF	TGTGCCAGCAGCCCAACAGCGGGGGGGACCTACGAGCAGTACTTC	TRBD2	once	TRBV5-4	TRBJ2-7
CASSQVDREETQYF	TGTGCCAGCAGCCAAGTGGACAGGGAAGAGACCCAGTACTTC	TRBD1	.	TRBV4-2	TRBJ2-5
CASSLSTGPYGYTF	TGTGCCAGCAGTTTATCGACAGGACCCTATGGCTACACCTTC	.	once	TRBV28	TRBJ1-2
CASSYTPLGAYGYTF	TGTGCCAGCAGTTACACACCGTTAGGGGCCTATGGCTACACCTTC	.	.	TRBV6-5	TRBJ1-2
CASSPQAGQVPGELFF	TGTGCCAGCTCACCACAGGCCGGACAGGTTCCCGGGGAGCTGTTTTTT	TRBD1	.	TRBV18	TRBJ2-2
CASSPTGSGGYTF	TGTGCCAGCTCACCCACAGGGTCTGGCGGCTACACCTTC	.	.	TRBV18	TRBJ1-2
CASSSEGSLGETQYF	TGTGCCAGCAGCTCCGAGGGCTCGTTGGGGGAGACCCAGTACTTC	.	.	TRBV5-8	TRBJ2-5
CASSLVIGGEIFYEQYF	TGTGCCAGCAGCTTAGTAATCGGGGGTGAGATTTTCTACGAGCAGTACTTC	.	.	TRBV7-8	TRBJ2-7
CASSLGLTGGSYEQYF	TGTGCCAGCAGCCTGGGGCTGACAGGGGGCAGCTACGAGCAGTACTTC	TRBD1	.	TRBV5-6	TRBJ2-7
CAWMGQGTGYEQYF	TGTGCCTGGATGGGACAGGGGACAGGCTACGAGCAGTACTTC	TRBD1	.	TRBV30	TRBJ2-7
CASSLYGNTIYF	TGTGCCAGTAGTCTTTATGGAAACACCATATATTTT	.	.	TRBV19	TRBJ1-3
CASSWGGTNEKLFF	TGTGCCAGCAGCTGGGGGGGAACTAATGAAAAACTGTTTTTT	.	.	TRBV7-9	TRBJ1-4
CATRGDMGNYGYTF	TGCGCCACCCGGGGGGACATGGGTAACTATGGCTACACCTTC	.	.	TRBV5-1	TRBJ1-2
CASSPGGANYGYTF	TGCGCCAGCAGCCCGGGGGGGGCTAACTATGGCTACACCTTC	.	.	TRBV5-1	TRBJ1-2
CASSMIGTDSQPQHF	TGTGCCAGTAGTATGATAGGGACTGATAGTCAGCCCCAGCATTTT	.	.	TRBV19	TRBJ1-5
CASSRTATMNTEAFF	TGTGCCAGCAGCCGGACAGCGACTATGAACACTGAAGCTTTCTTT	.	.	TRBV6-5	TRBJ1-1
CASSLGGGAREETQYF	TGTGCCAGCAGTTTAGGTGGGGGGGCACGGGAAGAGACCCAGTACTTC	.	.	TRBV27	TRBJ2-5
CASSKVPDSSYEQYF	TGTGCCAGCAGCAAAGTTCCGGACAGCTCCTACGAGCAGTACTTC	.	few	TRBV21-1	TRBJ2-7
CSVRQGAGETQYF	TGCAGCGTTAGACAGGGGGCGGGAGAGACCCAGTACTTC	TRBD1	.	TRBV29-1	TRBJ2-5
CAWSPSGGQETQYF	TGTGCCTGGAGTCCTAGCGGGGGACAAGAGACCCAGTACTTC	TRBD2	once	TRBV30	TRBJ2-5
CASEWGGRGAKKAFF	TGTGCCAGCGAGTGGGGTGGCCGGGGGGCAAAGAAGGCTTTCTTT	.	.	TRBV5-8	TRBJ1-1
CAISLGGTNEKLFF	TGTGCCATCAGTCTAGGAGGGACTAATGAAAAACTGTTTTTT	.	.	TRBV10-3	TRBJ1-4
CASSLIVMGQGSGELFF	TGCGCCAGCAGCTTAATAGTAATGGGACAGGGTTCCGGGGAGCTGTTTTTT	TRBD1	.	TRBV5-1	TRBJ2-2
CASSLGIYSNQPQHF	TGTGCCAGCAGTTTAGGCATTTATAGCAATCAGCCCCAGCATTTT	.	once	TRBV27	TRBJ1-5
CASSPRRGTYYYGYTF	TGTGCCAGCAGCCCTCGGAGGGGAACCTATTACTATGGCTACACCTTC	.	.	TRBV7-2	TRBJ1-2
CASSVPDRNTDTQYF	TGCGCCAGCAGCGTTCCGGACAGAAACACAGATACGCAGTATTTT	.	.	TRBV5-1	TRBJ2-3
CASSLQVANGYTF	TGTGCCAGCAGCTTGCAGGTGGCAAATGGCTACACCTTC	.	few	TRBV7-2	TRBJ1-2
CASSSGYGYTF	TGTGCCAGCAGCTCAGGGTACGGCTACACCTTC	.	.	TRBV6-5	TRBJ1-2
CASSSAGNRHGYTF	TGTGCCAGCAGCTCCGCAGGGAATCGGCATGGCTACACCTTC	.	once	TRBV11-1	TRBJ1-2
CASSFGEDQPQHF	TGCGCCAGCAGCTTCGGGGAGGATCAGCCCCAGCATTTT	.	few	TRBV5-1	TRBJ1-5
CATGTGAGDYNEQFF	TGTGCCACTGGTACAGGAGCGGGGGACTACAATGAGCAGTTCTTC	TRBD2	.	TRBV6-4	TRBJ2-1
CASSLLAGAKEDTQYF	TGTGCCAGCAGCTTGCTAGCGGGGGCTAAGGAAGATACGCAGTATTTT	TRBD2	once	TRBV7-2	TRBJ2-3
CAIRNGQGLYEQYF	TGTGCCATCAGGAACGGGCAGGGGCTCTACGAGCAGTACTTC	.	.	TRBV10-3	TRBJ2-7
CASSSLGATNEKLFF	TGTGCCAGCAGTAGCCTCGGTGCAACTAATGAAAAACTGTTTTTT	.	.	TRBV27	TRBJ1-4
CASSRNDRRNTEAFF	TGTGCCAGCAGCCGAAACGACAGAAGGAACACTGAAGCTTTCTTT	.	once	TRBV5-4	TRBJ1-1
CASSQRRTENTF	TGTGCCAGCAGCCAGCGGAGGACGGAGAACACCTTC	.	.	TRBV5-6	TRBJ1-2
CASSKGQGNGNEQFF	TGTGCCAGCAGTAAGGGACAGGGGAATGGCAATGAGCAGTTCTTC	TRBD1	.	TRBV6-5	TRBJ2-1
CASSETVTYEQYF	TGTGCCAGCAGTGAAACAGTCACCTACGAGCAGTACTTC	.	.	TRBV6-1	TRBJ2-7
CASSLLPGPTYEQYF	TGTGCCAGCAGCTTATTACCAGGGCCCACCTACGAGCAGTACTTC	.	once	TRBV7-2	TRBJ2-7
CASSPLLSESSYNEQFF	TGTGCCAGCAGCCCCCTTTTGAGCGAGAGCTCCTACAATGAGCAGTTCTTC	.	.	TRBV14	TRBJ2-1
CASSLRGSGGAREQFF	TGTGCCAGCAGCTTGAGGGGCAGCGGGGGGGCACGTGAGCAGTTCTTC	TRBD2	.	TRBV7-2	TRBJ2-1